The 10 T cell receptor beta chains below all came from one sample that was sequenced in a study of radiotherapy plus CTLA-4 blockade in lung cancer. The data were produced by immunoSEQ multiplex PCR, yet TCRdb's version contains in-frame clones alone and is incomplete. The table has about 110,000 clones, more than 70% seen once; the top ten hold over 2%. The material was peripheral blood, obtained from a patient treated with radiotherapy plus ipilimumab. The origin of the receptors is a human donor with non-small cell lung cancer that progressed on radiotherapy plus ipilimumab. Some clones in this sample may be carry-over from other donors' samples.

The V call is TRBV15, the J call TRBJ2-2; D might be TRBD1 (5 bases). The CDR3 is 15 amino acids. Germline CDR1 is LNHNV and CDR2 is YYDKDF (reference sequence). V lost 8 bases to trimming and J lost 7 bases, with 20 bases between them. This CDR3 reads CATSTRQFQGGELFF. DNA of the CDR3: TGTGCCACCTCGACCAGACAGTTCCAAGGCGGGGAGCTGTTTTTT.

CDR3 DNA: TGTGCCAGCAGCTTAAGGGGAGGGAACACTGAAGCTTTCTTT. It encodes CASSLRGGNTEAFF. The chain recombines TRBV5-4 with TRBJ1-1; perhaps TRBD1 as D (5 bases). CDR3 length: 14 amino acids. The V end was cut by 2 bases, the J end by 1 base, with 9 bases between. Germline CDR1 and CDR2: SGHNT and YYREEE (reference sequence).

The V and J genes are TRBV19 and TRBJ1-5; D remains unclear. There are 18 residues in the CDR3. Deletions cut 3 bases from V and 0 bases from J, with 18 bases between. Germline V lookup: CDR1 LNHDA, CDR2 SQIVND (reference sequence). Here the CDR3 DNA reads TGTGCCAGTAGTATTAGTCAGAGTCCGGCTTATAGCAATCAGCCCCAGCATTTT. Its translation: CASSISQSPAYSNQPQHF.

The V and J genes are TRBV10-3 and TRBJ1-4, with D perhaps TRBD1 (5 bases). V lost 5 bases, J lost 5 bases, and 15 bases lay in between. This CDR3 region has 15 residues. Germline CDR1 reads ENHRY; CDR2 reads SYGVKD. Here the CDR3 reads CAISSGRDVNEKLFF. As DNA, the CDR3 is TGTGCCATCAGTTCAGGGAGGGATGTGAATGAAAAACTGTTTTTT.

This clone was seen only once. CDR3 residues: CASSLHPTGYTEAFF. CDR3 bases: TGTGCCAGCAGTCTCCACCCGACAGGGTACACTGAAGCTTTCTTT. The V gene is TRBV27, the J gene TRBJ1-1; 7 bases line up with TRBD1. The CDR3 has 15 residues. CDR1 and CDR2 from the germline V gene are MNHEY and SMNVEV (reference sequence). Trimming cost V 5 bases and J 3 bases; bases outside gene matches: 9.

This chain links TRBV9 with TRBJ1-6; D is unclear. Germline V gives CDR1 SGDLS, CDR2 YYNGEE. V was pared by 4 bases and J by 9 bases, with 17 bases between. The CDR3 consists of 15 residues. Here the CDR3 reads CASSSLVNVGSPLHF. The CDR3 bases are TGTGCCAGCAGCTCCCTAGTCAACGTGGGTTCACCCCTCCACTTT.

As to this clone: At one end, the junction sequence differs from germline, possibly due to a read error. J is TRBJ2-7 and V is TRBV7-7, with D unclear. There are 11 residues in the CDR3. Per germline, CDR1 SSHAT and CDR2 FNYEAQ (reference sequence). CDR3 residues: CASSLSYEQYF. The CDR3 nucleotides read TGTGCTAGCAGCCTGTCCTACGAGCAGTACTTC.

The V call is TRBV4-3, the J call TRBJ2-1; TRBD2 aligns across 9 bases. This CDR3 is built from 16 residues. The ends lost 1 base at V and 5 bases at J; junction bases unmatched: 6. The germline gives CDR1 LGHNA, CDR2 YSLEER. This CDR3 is CASSQGSGGFDNEQFF. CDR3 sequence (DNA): TGCGCCAGCAGCCAAGGGAGCGGGGGGTTCGACAATGAGCAGTTCTTC.

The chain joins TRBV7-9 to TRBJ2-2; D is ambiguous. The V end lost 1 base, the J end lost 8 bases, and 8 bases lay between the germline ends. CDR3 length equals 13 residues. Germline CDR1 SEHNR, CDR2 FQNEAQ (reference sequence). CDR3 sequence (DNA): TGTGCCAGCAGCTTAGAATCTGGAGGGGAGCTGTTTTTT. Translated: CASSLESGGELFF.

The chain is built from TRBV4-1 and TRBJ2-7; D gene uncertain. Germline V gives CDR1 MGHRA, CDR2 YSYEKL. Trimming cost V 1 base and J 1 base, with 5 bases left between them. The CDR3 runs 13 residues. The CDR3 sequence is CASSQAVSYEQYF. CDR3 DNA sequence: TGCGCCAGCAGCCAAGCAGTTTCCTACGAGCAGTACTTC.